The 22 T cell receptor beta chains listed next were all sequenced from one sample in a study of T cell responses to AZD1222 COVID-19 vaccine. Generated by immunoSEQ multiplex PCR, the TCRdb table keeps only in-frame clones and is missing some. The table records roughly 140,000 clones, around nine tenths of them present only once. Sequenced here: peripheral blood, sampled on day 0 of MenACWY control vaccination. The receptors derive from an adult in good health.

The chain has TRBV7-9 and TRBJ1-1; 9 bases agree with TRBD1. The germline gives CDR1 SEHNR, CDR2 FQNEAQ (reference sequence). The CDR3 sequence is 16 residues long. The V gene end was trimmed by 5 bases and the J gene end by 5 bases; junction bases not matched to a gene: 12. CDR3 residues: CASSRTARTGVTEAFF. For the CDR3, the DNA is TGTGCCAGCAGCCGGACCGCAAGGACAGGGGTAACTGAAGCTTTCTTT.

The V and J genes are TRBV6-1 and TRBJ1-5; D is undetermined. Trimming removed 0 bases from V and 4 bases from J, with 10 bases in between. CDR1 MNHNS and CDR2 SASEGT come from the germline V gene. The length of the CDR3 is 15 residues. The CDR3 DNA sequence: TGTGCCAGCAGTGAAGCGGACGGCGGGAATCAGCCCCAGCATTTT. This codes for CASSEADGGNQPQHF.

The chain uses TRBV9 and TRBJ1-1; tentatively, D is TRBD1 (5 bases). The CDR3 contains 12 residues. Germline loops: CDR1 SGDLS, CDR2 YYNGEE. V lost 4 bases to trimming and J lost 7 bases, with 11 bases between them. CDR3 amino acids: CASSRGGNEAFF. The CDR3 nucleotides read TGTGCCAGCAGCAGGGGAGGGAATGAAGCTTTCTTT.

This rearrangement joins TRBV30 to TRBJ2-5, with 8 bases identical to TRBD2. This CDR3 has 13 amino acids. Germline loops: CDR1 GTSNPN, CDR2 SVGIG (reference sequence). J lost 7 bases, V lost 1 base, and 5 bases had no gene match. CDR3 nucleotides: TGTGCCTGGAGTGAAATCCGGGGGGGGACCCAGTACTTC. It translates to CAWSEIRGGTQYF.

The chain is built from TRBV7-8 and TRBJ1-2, with D unresolved. V lost 3 bases and J 0 bases, leaving 8 bases between the germline ends. This CDR3 is built from 14 residues. Germline CDR1 and CDR2: SGHVS and FQNEAQ. The CDR3, as DNA: TGTGCCAGCAGCTTCGTGGCGACTAACTATGGCTACACCTTC. Amino acids: CASSFVATNYGYTF.

The CDR3 DNA sequence: TGTGCCAGTAGTACGACGACAGGGAAGAACACTGAAGCTTTCTTT. This translates into CASSTTTGKNTEAFF. The rearrangement uses TRBV19 and TRBJ1-1, with TRBD1 matching over 7 bases. CDR1 LNHDA and CDR2 SQIVND come from the germline V gene (reference sequence). After removal of 4 bases from V and 1 base from J, the junction contained 6 bases not matched to a gene. This CDR3 is 15 amino acids long.

The rearrangement uses TRBV5-5 and TRBJ2-1; D call uncertain. V was trimmed by 0 bases and J by 11 bases, leaving 12 bases between them. Per the germline V gene, CDR1 is SGHKS and CDR2 is YYEKEE (reference sequence). The CDR3 length is 13 residues. The CDR3 loop reads CASSLEGLFQQFF. CDR3 nucleotides: TGTGCCAGCAGCTTGGAGGGTCTGTTTCAGCAGTTCTTC. Drawing the rest from reference TRBV5-5 and TRBJ2-1, the complete variable domain is DAGVTQSPTHLIKTRGQQVTLRCSPISGHKSVSWYQQVLGQGPQFIFQYYEKEERGRGNFPDRFSARQFPNYSSELNVNALLLGDSALYLCASSLEGLFQQFFGPGTRLTVL.

J is TRBJ2-1 and V is TRBV29-1; 8 bases map to TRBD2. The CDR3 covers 10 residues. The V and J ends lost 7 bases and 12 bases, in that order; junction bases with no gene match: 5. The V gene's germline CDR1 is SQVTM and CDR2 ANQGSEA. Here the CDR3 reads CSGTRGGQFF. The CDR3 DNA is TGCAGCGGAACTCGGGGGGGGCAGTTCTTC.

This clone was seen only once. The chain joins TRBV10-1 to TRBJ2-7; D might be TRBD1 (6 bases). The length of the CDR3 is 15 residues. Germline CDR1 WNHNN, CDR2 SYGVQD (reference sequence). Deletions cut 3 bases from V and 0 bases from J, with 12 bases between. The CDR3, as DNA: TGCGCCAGCAGTGAAAAGGAGGACAGCTCCTACGAGCAGTACTTC. Its translation: CASSEKEDSSYEQYF.

This clone was seen only once. The rearrangement links TRBV28 to TRBJ1-2; D gene uncertain. From germline, CDR1 is MDHEN and CDR2 SYDVKM. V was clipped by 3 bases and J by 11 bases, with 13 bases between them. This CDR3 spans 12 amino acids. The CDR3 region is CASSLKANRYTF. CDR3 DNA: TGTGCCAGCAGTTTGAAGGCTAATAGGTACACCTTC.

V gene TRBV19 combines with J gene TRBJ1-2, with 7 bases aligning to TRBD1. Germline loops: CDR1 LNHDA, CDR2 SQIVND (reference sequence). This CDR3 has 17 residues. The J segment lost 1 base and the V segment lost 2 bases, leaving 10 bases of the junction unmatched. This CDR3 is CASSIRQGRGYNYGYTF. CDR3 DNA: TGTGCCAGTAGTATACGTCAGGGCAGGGGGTATAACTATGGCTACACCTTC.

J is TRBJ2-7 and V is TRBV7-9, with TRBD1 matching 7 bases. The CDR3 runs 14 residues. V lost 5 bases, J lost 0 bases, and 4 bases stayed unmatched. The V gene's germline CDR1 is SEHNR and CDR2 FQNEAQ (reference sequence). CDR3 DNA sequence: TGTGCCAGCAGCCGCGACAGGGACTCCTACGAGCAGTACTTC. Amino acid sequence: CASSRDRDSYEQYF.

This chain connects TRBV5-1 to TRBJ2-2, with a tentative D call TRBD2 (6 bases). V lost 4 bases and J 6 bases, leaving 22 bases between the germline ends. Germline V gives CDR1 SGHRS, CDR2 YFSETQ. CDR3 length: 17 amino acids. The CDR3 bases are TGCGCCAGCAGCCAGCCGGTTGCCGGGGGAGCCCCCGGGGAGCTGTTTTTT. Translated: CASSQPVAGGAPGELFF.

A single count supports this clone. For the CDR3, the DNA is TGTGCCAGCAGCTTCTGGGGAGGAGGCGGGGAGCTGTTTTTT. Translation gives CASSFWGGGGELFF. J is TRBJ2-2 and V is TRBV7-3; a weak D match, TRBD2 (6 bases). V dropped 3 bases and J dropped 7 bases, with 12 bases sitting between them. The germline gives CDR1 SGHTA, CDR2 FQGTGA. CDR3 length: 14 residues. Filled out from reference TRBV7-3 and TRBJ2-2, the complete variable domain reads GAGVSQTPSNKVTEKGKYVELRCDPISGHTALYWYRQSLGQGPEFLIYFQGTGAADDSGLPNDRFFAVRPEGSVSTLKIQRTERGDSAVYLCASSFWGGGGELFFGEGSRLTVL.

V is TRBV7-6 and J is TRBJ1-3, with a possible D match to TRBD1 (5 bases). V dropped 3 bases and J dropped 4 bases, with 19 bases sitting between them. The CDR3 has 17 amino acids. CDR1 SGHVS and CDR2 FNYEAQ come from the germline V gene. The CDR3 spells CASSLRTLGAHGNTIYF. The CDR3 region has the DNA TGTGCCAGCAGCTTGCGGACCCTCGGGGCTCACGGAAACACCATATATTTT.

The chain uses TRBV28 and TRBJ2-1, with 9 positions matching TRBD1. From germline, CDR1 is MDHEN and CDR2 SYDVKM. J gave up 7 bases and V 5 bases, and 12 bases lay outside the gene matches. This CDR3 is built from 16 residues. DNA for the CDR3: TGTGCCAGCAGTGATAGCCGGGACAGGGTTGGAAATGAGCAGTTCTTC. It is translated as CASSDSRDRVGNEQFF.

The chain employs TRBV3-1 (or the pseudogene TRBV3-2) and TRBJ2-7; 8 bases fit TRBD2. Germline values: CDR1 LGHDT, CDR2 YNNKEL (reference sequence). V dropped 7 bases and J dropped 6; count of bases not matched to a gene: 11. CDR3 size: 14 residues. Here the CDR3 DNA reads TGTGCCAGCAACACAATCGGGGGGGATGGCGAGCAGTACTTC. It codes for CASNTIGGDGEQYF.

This chain links TRBV9 with TRBJ2-7; D gene uncertain. The CDR3 is 14 residues long. Germline CDR1 reads SGDLS; CDR2 reads YYNGEE. V gave up 3 bases and J gave up 1 base, with 11 bases separating them. The CDR3 DNA is TGTGCCAGCAGCGCCCCGGGCGAATCCTACGAGCAGTACTTC. Translated: CASSAPGESYEQYF. Variable domain in full (rest from reference TRBV9 and TRBJ2-7): DSGVTQTPKHLITATGQRVTLRCSPRSGDLSVYWYQQSLDQGLQFLIQYYNGEERAKGNILERFSAQQFPDLHSELNLSSLELGDSALYFCASSAPGESYEQYFGPGTRLTVT.

This chain links TRBV10-3 with TRBJ1-4, with a possible D match to TRBD1 (5 bases). CDR3 length: 17 amino acids. Between the trimmed V and J ends, which lost 3 bases and 5 bases, there was a span of 19 bases. The V gene's germline CDR1 is ENHRY and CDR2 SYGVKD. CDR3 DNA sequence: TGTGCCATCAGTGACTCTTGGCGGGGGAACTTGAATGAAAAACTGTTTTTT. Translation gives CAISDSWRGNLNEKLFF.

This clone was counted a single time. This sequence joins TRBV11-2 and TRBJ2-7; no definite D call. Germline values: CDR1 SGHAT, CDR2 FQNNGV. The CDR3 consists of 14 residues. V was pared by 5 bases and J by 3 bases, with 14 bases between. As DNA, the CDR3 is TGTGCCAGCAGCCCCCCCCCAGGCAGCTACGAGCAGTACTTC. Protein sequence: CASSPPPGSYEQYF.

This clone was seen only once. J is TRBJ1-1 and V is TRBV18; D is possibly TRBD1 (6 bases). The length of the CDR3 is 15 residues. V dropped 1 base and J dropped 2 bases, with 11 bases sitting between them. Germline-derived CDR1 and CDR2 are KGHSH and LQKENI. In DNA form, the CDR3 reads TGTGCCAGCTCACCACAAGGGACATCCAACACTGAAGCTTTCTTT. It codes for CASSPQGTSNTEAFF.

This clone was observed once. V usage is TRBV12-5 and J usage is TRBJ1-2; D might be TRBD1 (6 bases). Trimming shortened V by 4 bases and J by 3 bases, and 15 bases separated the two germline ends. The CDR3 loop spans 15 amino acids. The germline V gene encodes CDR1 LGHNT and CDR2 FRNRAP. CDR3 in amino acids: CASGSPRGADYGYTF. Written as DNA, the CDR3 is TGTGCTAGTGGTTCCCCTCGGGGGGCTGACTATGGCTACACCTTC.